This TCR beta chain comes out of a study of vaccination and CD4 T cells after COVID-19. Whole-study context: Convalescent individuals numbered four females and six males, two being Hispanic. Collection of post-vaccine samples followed dose two by a median about 72 days, spanning a range of 14 to 241.

The germline V gene has CDR1 MNHEY and CDR2 SVGAGI. The CDR3 spans 15 residues. J lost 5 bases, V lost 0 bases, and 4 bases had no gene match. As regards this clonotype: What it binds is not known.

Sequencing of DNA taken from cultured CD4+ T cells relied on the Oncomine TCR Beta short-read assay. Genomic DNA was taken out of cultured CD4+ T cells by extraction. From the PCR reads, TCRdb called clonotypes with MiXCR, one entry per CDR3 protein. The data contain roughly 9,000 distinct CDR3 sequences, 30% to 35% of them singletons. Treatment: 10-day PBMC culture with coronavirus spike peptide pools or control peptides (ViraFEST assay). These CD4+ T cells came from an unexposed donor, sampled before the COVID-19 pandemic (2011-2018). ViraFEST enlarged antigen-specific T cell populations with peptide pools and afterwards sequenced TCRs. The authors replaced half the medium with fresh IL-2 medium on days 3 and 7.

Sequenced sample: CD4+ T cells from blood, cultured in vitro. The chain combines TRBV6-5 with TRBJ2-5; 9 nucleotides line up with TRBD1. The clonotype comes from a human donor in good health. CDR3 residues: CASSYSGTGRETQYF. The CDR3, as DNA: TGTGCCAGCAGTTACTCCGGGACAGGGAGGGAGACCCAGTACTTC.